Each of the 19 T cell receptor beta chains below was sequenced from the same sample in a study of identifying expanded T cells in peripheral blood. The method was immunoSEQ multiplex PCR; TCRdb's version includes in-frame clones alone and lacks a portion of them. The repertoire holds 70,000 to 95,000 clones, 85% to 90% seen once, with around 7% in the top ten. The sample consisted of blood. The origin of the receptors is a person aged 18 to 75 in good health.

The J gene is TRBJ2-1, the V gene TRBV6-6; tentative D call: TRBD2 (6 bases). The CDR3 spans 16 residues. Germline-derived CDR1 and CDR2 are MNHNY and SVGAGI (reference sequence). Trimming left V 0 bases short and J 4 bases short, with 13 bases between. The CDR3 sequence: CASSYSERGLYNEQFF. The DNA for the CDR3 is TGTGCCAGCAGTTACTCAGAAAGGGGACTTTACAATGAGCAGTTCTTC.

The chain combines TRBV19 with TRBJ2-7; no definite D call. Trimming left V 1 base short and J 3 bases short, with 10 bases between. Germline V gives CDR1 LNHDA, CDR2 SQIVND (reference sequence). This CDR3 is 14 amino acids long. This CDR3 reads CASSIGPGDYEQYF. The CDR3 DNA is TGTGCCAGTAGTATAGGACCGGGTGACTACGAGCAGTACTTC.

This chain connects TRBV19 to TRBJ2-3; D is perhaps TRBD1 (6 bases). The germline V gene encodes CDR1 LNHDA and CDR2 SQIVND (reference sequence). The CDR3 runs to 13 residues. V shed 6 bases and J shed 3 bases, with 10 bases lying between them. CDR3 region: CASRGRGTDTQYF. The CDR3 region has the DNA TGTGCCAGTAGAGGCAGGGGTACAGATACGCAGTATTTT.

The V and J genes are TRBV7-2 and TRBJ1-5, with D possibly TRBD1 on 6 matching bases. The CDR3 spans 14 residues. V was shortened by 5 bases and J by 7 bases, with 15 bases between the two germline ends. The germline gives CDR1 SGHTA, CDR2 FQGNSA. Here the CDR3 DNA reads TGTGCCAGCAGCCCCAGGGAGGGGGGCCAGCCCCAGCATTTT. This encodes CASSPREGGQPQHF.

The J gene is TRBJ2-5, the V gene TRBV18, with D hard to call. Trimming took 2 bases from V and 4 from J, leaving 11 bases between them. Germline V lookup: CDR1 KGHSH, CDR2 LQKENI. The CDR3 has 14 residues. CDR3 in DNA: TGTGCCAGCTCACCATTGCCATCCCGAGAGACCCAGTACTTC. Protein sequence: CASSPLPSRETQYF.

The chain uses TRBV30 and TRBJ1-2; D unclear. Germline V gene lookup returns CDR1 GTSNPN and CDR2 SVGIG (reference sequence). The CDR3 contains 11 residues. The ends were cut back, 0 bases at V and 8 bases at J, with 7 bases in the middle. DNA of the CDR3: TGTGCCTGGAGTGTATTGCTCGGCTACACCTTC. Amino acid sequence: CAWSVLLGYTF. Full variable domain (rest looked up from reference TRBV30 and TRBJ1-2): SQTIHQWPATLVQPVGSPLSLECTVEGTSNPNLYWYRQAAGRGLQLLFYSVGIGQISSEVPQNLSASRPQDRQFILSSKKLLLSDSGFYLCAWSVLLGYTFGSGTRLTVV.

The CDR3 loop reads CASSNKIYTEAFF. CDR3 in DNA: TGTGCCAGCAGTAATAAAATATACACTGAAGCTTTCTTT. The gene calls are TRBV6-6 and TRBJ1-1; the D is unclear. Germline V CDR1 and CDR2: MNHNY, SVGAGI (reference sequence). Trimming left V 5 bases short and J 3 bases short, with 10 bases between. The CDR3 runs to 13 residues.

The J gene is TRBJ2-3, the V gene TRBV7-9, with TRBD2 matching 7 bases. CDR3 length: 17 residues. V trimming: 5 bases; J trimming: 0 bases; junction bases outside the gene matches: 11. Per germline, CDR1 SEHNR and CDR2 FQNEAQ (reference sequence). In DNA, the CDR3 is TGTGCCAGCAGCCCCGACACGGGGGGAATTAGCACAGATACGCAGTATTTT. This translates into CASSPDTGGISTDTQYF.

CDR3 in amino acids: CASSLVLIPNSGNTIYF. The CDR3 DNA follows: TGTGCCAGCAGCTTAGTGTTGATCCCGAACTCTGGAAACACCATATATTTT. This chain joins TRBV7-8 and TRBJ1-3, with D unclear. CDR3 length: 17 amino acids. Germline V gene data show CDR1 as SGHVS and CDR2 as FQNEAQ. With 1 base removed from V and 0 bases from J, the gap between germline ends came to 13 bases. The full variable domain, in which reference TRBV7-8 and TRBJ1-3 provide the parts outside the CDR3, is GAGVSQSPRYKVAKRGQDVALRCDPISGHVSLFWYQQALGQGPEFLTYFQNEAQLDKSGLPSDRFFAERPEGSVSTLKIQRTQQEDSAVYLCASSLVLIPNSGNTIYFGEGSWLTVV.

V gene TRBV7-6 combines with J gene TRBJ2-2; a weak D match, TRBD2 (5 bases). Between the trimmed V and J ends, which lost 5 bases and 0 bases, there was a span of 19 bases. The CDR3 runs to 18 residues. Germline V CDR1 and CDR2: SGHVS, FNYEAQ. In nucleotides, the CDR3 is TGTGCCAGCAGCCCATCGGTGAGAGGGCGAACGAACACCGGGGAGCTGTTTTTT. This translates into CASSPSVRGRTNTGELFF.

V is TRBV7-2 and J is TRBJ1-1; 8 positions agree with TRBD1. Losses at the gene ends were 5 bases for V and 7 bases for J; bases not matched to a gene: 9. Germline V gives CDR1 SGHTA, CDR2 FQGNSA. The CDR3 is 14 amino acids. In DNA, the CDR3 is TGTGCCAGCAGCCATAGGACAGGGCCGATTGAAGCTTTCTTT. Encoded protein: CASSHRTGPIEAFF. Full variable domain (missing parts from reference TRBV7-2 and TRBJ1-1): GAGVSQSPSNKVTEKGKDVELRCDPISGHTALYWYRQSLGQGLEFLIYFQGNSAPDKSGLPSDRFSAERTGGSVSTLTIQRTQQEDSAVYLCASSHRTGPIEAFFGQGTRLTVV.

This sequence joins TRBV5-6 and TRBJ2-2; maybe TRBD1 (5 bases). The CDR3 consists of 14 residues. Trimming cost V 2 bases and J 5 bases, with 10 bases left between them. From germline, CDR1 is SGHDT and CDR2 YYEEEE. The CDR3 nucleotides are TGTGCCAGCAGCTTAAGGGGTTCGACCGGGGAGCTGTTTTTT. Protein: CASSLRGSTGELFF.

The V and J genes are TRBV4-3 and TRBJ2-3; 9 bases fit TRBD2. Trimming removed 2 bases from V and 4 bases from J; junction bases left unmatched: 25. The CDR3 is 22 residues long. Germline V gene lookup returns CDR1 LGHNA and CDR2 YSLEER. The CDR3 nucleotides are TGCGCCAGCAGCCAACAGACCGACAGGGATTACCCCTGGGCGGGAGGGGCAGATACGCAGTATTTT. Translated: CASSQQTDRDYPWAGGADTQYF.

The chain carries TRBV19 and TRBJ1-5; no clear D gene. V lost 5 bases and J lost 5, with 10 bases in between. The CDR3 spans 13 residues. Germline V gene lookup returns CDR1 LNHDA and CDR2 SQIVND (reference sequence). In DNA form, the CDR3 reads TGTGCCAGTAGTGCCGGGAGCTATCAGCCCCAGCATTTT. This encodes CASSAGSYQPQHF.

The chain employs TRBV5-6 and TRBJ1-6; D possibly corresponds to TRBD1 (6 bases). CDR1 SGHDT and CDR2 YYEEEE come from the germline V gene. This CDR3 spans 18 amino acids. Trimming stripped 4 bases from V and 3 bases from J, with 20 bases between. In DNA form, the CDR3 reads TGTGCCAGCAGCCCCTGGAGCGAGAGGGGGAGCTATAATTCACCCCTCCACTTT. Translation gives CASSPWSERGSYNSPLHF.

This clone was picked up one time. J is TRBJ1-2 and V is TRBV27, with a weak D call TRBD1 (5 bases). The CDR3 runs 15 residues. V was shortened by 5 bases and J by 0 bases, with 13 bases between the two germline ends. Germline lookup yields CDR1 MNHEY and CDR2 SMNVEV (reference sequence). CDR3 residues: CASSGAGGTNYGYTF. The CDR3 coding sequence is TGTGCCAGCAGTGGGGCGGGGGGAACTAACTATGGCTACACCTTC.

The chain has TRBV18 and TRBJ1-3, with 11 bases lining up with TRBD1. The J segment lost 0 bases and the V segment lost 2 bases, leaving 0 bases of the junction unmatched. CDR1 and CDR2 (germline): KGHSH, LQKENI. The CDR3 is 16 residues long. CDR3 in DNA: TGTGCCAGCTCACCAGGGACAGGGGGCTCTGGAAACACCATATATTTT. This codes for CASSPGTGGSGNTIYF.

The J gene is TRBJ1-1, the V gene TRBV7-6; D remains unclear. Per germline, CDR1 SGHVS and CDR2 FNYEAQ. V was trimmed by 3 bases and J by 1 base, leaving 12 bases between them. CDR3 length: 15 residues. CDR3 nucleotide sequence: TGTGCCAGCAGCTTCGGAACCGCAGGGAACACTGAAGCTTTCTTT. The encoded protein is CASSFGTAGNTEAFF.

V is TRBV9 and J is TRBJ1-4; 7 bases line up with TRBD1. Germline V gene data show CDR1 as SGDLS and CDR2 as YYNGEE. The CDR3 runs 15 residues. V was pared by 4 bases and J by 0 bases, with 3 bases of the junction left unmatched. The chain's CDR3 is CASSPGTATNEKLFF. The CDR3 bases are TGTGCCAGCAGCCCCGGGACAGCAACTAATGAAAAACTGTTTTTT.